The 8 T cell receptor beta chains listed next were all sequenced from one sample in a study of cytotoxic CD8 clonotypes in ibrutinib-treated CLL. This table comes from immunoSEQ multiplex PCR, and its TCRdb copy is limited to in-frame clones, with some not included. The profile shows around 33,000 clones, around 63% of them singletons. The sequencing used PBMCs, collected before ibrutinib treatment. The receptors here all came from a human donor with chronic lymphocytic leukemia.

This clone was counted a single time. V usage is TRBV4-3 and J usage is TRBJ2-1, with 7 bases that match TRBD1. With V trimmed by 2 bases and J by 8 bases, 3 bases remained unmatched. This CDR3 spans 13 amino acids. Germline CDR1 is LGHNA and CDR2 is YSLEER. This chain's CDR3 is CASSQTRGYEQFF. The CDR3 DNA sequence: TGCGCCAGCAGCCAAACCAGGGGGTATGAGCAGTTCTTC.

Many counts were recorded for this clone. This chain uses TRBV5-6 with TRBJ2-7; D is uncertain. The length of the CDR3 is 13 residues. V dropped 4 bases and J dropped 4 bases, with 12 bases sitting between them. Germline V CDR1 and CDR2: SGHDT, YYEEEE. CDR3 coding DNA: TGTGCCAGCAGCATAGCCGGACGATACGAGCAGTACTTC. Residues: CASSIAGRYEQYF.

This clone was recorded a few times. V and J are TRBV27 and TRBJ2-1; 13 bases fit TRBD2. With 5 bases clipped from V and 0 bases from J, the junction kept 13 bases outside the gene matches. The CDR3 is 20 residues long. CDR1 is MNHEY and CDR2 is SMNVEV in the germline V gene (reference sequence). In DNA, the CDR3 is TGTGCCAGCAGTCCGACGGGACTAGCGGGGAACAAATACTCCTACAATGAGCAGTTCTTC. Its protein product is CASSPTGLAGNKYSYNEQFF.

The rearrangement joins TRBV4-1 to TRBJ2-1, with 9 positions matching TRBD2. CDR1 and CDR2 from the germline V gene are MGHRA and YSYEKL. The CDR3 is 17 residues long. Losses at the gene ends were 0 bases for V and 6 bases for J; bases not matched to a gene: 9. This CDR3 reads CASSQDWSSGSSNEQFF. The CDR3 nucleotides are TGCGCCAGCAGCCAAGATTGGAGTAGCGGGAGTTCCAATGAGCAGTTCTTC.

The chain joins TRBV19 to TRBJ2-2; 9 bases line up with TRBD2. Looked up from germline, CDR1 is LNHDA and CDR2 is SQIVND (reference sequence). J lost 1 base, V lost 1 base, and 4 bases had no gene match. There are 17 residues in the CDR3. The CDR3 region is CASSIVGLARNTGELFF. In DNA, the CDR3 is TGTGCCAGTAGTATAGTCGGACTAGCGCGGAACACCGGGGAGCTGTTTTTT.

This clone was recorded only once. This chain connects TRBV27 to TRBJ2-1; 7 positions match TRBD2. J was trimmed by 2 bases and V by 3 bases; bases with no gene match: 4. From germline, CDR1 is MNHEY and CDR2 SMNVEV (reference sequence). There are 15 residues in the CDR3. The CDR3 DNA sequence: TGTGCCAGCAGTTTGATAGGACTAGCCTACAATGAGCAGTTCTTC. The encoded protein is CASSLIGLAYNEQFF.

This clone was observed a few times. The rearrangement links TRBV5-1 to TRBJ1-2; 9 bases are a match to TRBD1. The germline CDR1 and CDR2 sequences are SGHRS and YFSETQ. V was clipped by 4 bases and J by 7 bases; unmatched bases: 2. The CDR3 length is 12 residues. CDR3 bases: TGCGCCAGCAGCAGGGACAGGGCTGGCTACACCTTC. Translation: CASSRDRAGYTF.

The V and J genes are TRBV9 and TRBJ1-4; D is ambiguous. CDR3 length: 14 residues. The ends were cut back, 4 bases at V and 6 bases at J, with 13 bases in the middle. Germline lookup yields CDR1 SGDLS and CDR2 YYNGEE. CDR3 amino acids: CASSSRESDEKLFF. CDR3 coding DNA: TGTGCCAGCAGCTCCCGAGAGAGCGATGAAAAACTGTTTTTT.